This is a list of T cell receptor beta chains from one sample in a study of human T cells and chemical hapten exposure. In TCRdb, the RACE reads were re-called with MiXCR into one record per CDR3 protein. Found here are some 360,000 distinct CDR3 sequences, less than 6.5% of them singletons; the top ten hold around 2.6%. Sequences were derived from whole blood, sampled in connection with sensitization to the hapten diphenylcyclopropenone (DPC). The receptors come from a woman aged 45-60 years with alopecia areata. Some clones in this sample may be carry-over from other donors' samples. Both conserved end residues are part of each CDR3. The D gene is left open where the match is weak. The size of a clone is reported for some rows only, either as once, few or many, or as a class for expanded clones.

CDR3aa: CATSDFMDRQNTEAFF
CDR3nt: TGTGCCACCAGTGATTTCATGGACAGACAGAACACTGAAGCTTTCTTT
v_gene: TRBV24-1
abundance: few
j_gene: TRBJ1-1
d_gene: -

CDR3aa: CSVGTVDGYTF
CDR3nt: TGCAGCGTTGGGACTGTTGATGGCTACACCTTC
v_gene: TRBV29-1
abundance: few
j_gene: TRBJ1-2
d_gene: -

CDR3aa: CASSLSQGRGGTQYF
CDR3nt: TGTGCCAGCAGCTTATCACAGGGGCGAGGTGGGACCCAGTACTTC
v_gene: TRBV7-9
abundance: many
j_gene: TRBJ2-5
d_gene: TRBD1

CDR3aa: CAISQGQSGDEQYF
CDR3nt: TGTGCCATCAGCCAGGGACAGTCTGGAGACGAGCAGTACTTC
v_gene: TRBV10-3
abundance: many
j_gene: TRBJ2-7
d_gene: TRBD1

CDR3aa: CASSPGVGDSPLHF
CDR3nt: TGTGCCAGCAGCCCGGGGGTCGGTGATTCACCCCTCCACTTT
v_gene: TRBV3-1
abundance: many
j_gene: TRBJ1-6
d_gene: -

CDR3aa: CASPLRGEGTGELFF
CDR3nt: TGTGCCAGCCCTTTAAGGGGAGAGGGCACCGGGGAGCTGTTTTTT
v_gene: TRBV25-1
abundance: few
j_gene: TRBJ2-2
d_gene: -

CDR3aa: CASSRTAGEKLFF
CDR3nt: TGTGCCAGCAGCAGGACCGCCGGTGAAAAACTGTTTTTT
v_gene: TRBV9
abundance: many
j_gene: TRBJ1-4
d_gene: -

CDR3aa: CASSGTANTEAFF
CDR3nt: TGTGCCAGCTCCGGGACAGCGAACACTGAAGCTTTCTTT
v_gene: TRBV3-1
abundance: many
j_gene: TRBJ1-1
d_gene: TRBD1

CDR3aa: CASRKQGASTDTQYF
CDR3nt: TGTGCCAGCAGAAAACAGGGCGCAAGCACAGATACGCAGTATTTT
v_gene: TRBV5-4
abundance: -
j_gene: TRBJ2-3
d_gene: -

CDR3aa: CASSFGRDQETQYF
CDR3nt: TGTGCCAGCAGTTTCGGTAGAGACCAAGAGACCCAGTACTTC
v_gene: TRBV28
abundance: few
j_gene: TRBJ2-5
d_gene: -

CDR3aa: CSASWYQGGLNTEAFF
CDR3nt: TGCAGTGCTAGTTGGTACCAAGGGGGGCTGAACACTGAAGCTTTCTTT
v_gene: TRBV20-1
abundance: -
j_gene: TRBJ1-1
d_gene: -

CDR3aa: CAKGLADSTDTQYF
CDR3nt: TGTGCAAAGGGACTAGCGGACAGCACAGATACGCAGTATTTT
v_gene: TRBV27
abundance: -
j_gene: TRBJ2-3
d_gene: TRBD2

CDR3aa: CASSQAIPVSGPSEQYF
CDR3nt: TGCGCCAGCAGCCAAGCCATACCCGTGTCTGGGCCCTCCGAGCAGTACTTC
v_gene: TRBV4-1
abundance: few
j_gene: TRBJ2-7
d_gene: -

CDR3aa: CASRFGTAYEQYF
CDR3nt: TGTGCCAGCAGGTTCGGGACGGCCTACGAGCAGTACTTC
v_gene: TRBV28
abundance: many
j_gene: TRBJ2-7
d_gene: -

CDR3aa: CASSLEGTRSSYNEQFF
CDR3nt: TGCGCCAGCAGCTTGGAAGGGACAAGGAGCTCCTACAATGAGCAGTTCTTC
v_gene: TRBV5-1
abundance: many
j_gene: TRBJ2-1
d_gene: -

CDR3aa: CASSPWLAGDENIQYF
CDR3nt: TGTGCCAGCTCACCATGGCTAGCGGGAGATGAAAACATTCAGTACTTC
v_gene: TRBV18
abundance: -
j_gene: TRBJ2-4
d_gene: TRBD2

CDR3aa: CASSQQGRQETQYF
CDR3nt: TGTGCCAGCAGCCAACAGGGTCGGCAAGAGACCCAGTACTTC
v_gene: TRBV6-5
abundance: -
j_gene: TRBJ2-5
d_gene: -

CDR3aa: CASRVAGDPDTQYF
CDR3nt: TGTGCCAGCAGGGTAGCGGGGGATCCAGATACGCAGTATTTT
v_gene: TRBV12-3/TRBV12-4
abundance: many
j_gene: TRBJ2-3
d_gene: TRBD2

CDR3aa: CASSPSKWTVYGSSYNSPLHF
CDR3nt: TGTGCCAGCAGCCCAAGCAAATGGACAGTTTATGGGAGCTCCTATAATTCACCCCTCCACTTT
v_gene: TRBV5-5
abundance: -
j_gene: TRBJ1-6
d_gene: -

CDR3aa: CASSLRERGTDTQYF
CDR3nt: TGTGCCAGCAGCCTCCGAGAGCGGGGGACAGATACGCAGTATTTT
v_gene: TRBV9
abundance: many
j_gene: TRBJ2-3
d_gene: TRBD2